This T cell receptor (beta chain) was captured in a study of T cells after yellow fever vaccination. Findings and caveats of the study: Detected again after the booster were most primary-vaccination clones, at nearly 97% CD4 and roughly 88% CD8.

For this clonotype: Its specificity is unknown.

5'RACE template switching added a universal primer site and UMIs to TCR cDNA. TCRdb re-analysed the 5' RACE reads in MiXCR, keeping a single row per CDR3 protein. The sample lists some 500,000 distinct CDR3 sequences, roughly 12% occurring once. The length of the CDR3 is 15 residues. Trimming removed 1 base at V and 0 bases at J, with 9 bases between. The receptor was isolated from a man in his thirties or forties who received the YFV17D yellow fever vaccine. Sequences were derived from PBMCs, sampled on the day of the yellow fever booster vaccination. This sequence joins TRBV12-3 or TRBV12-4 and TRBJ1-2; D is unclear. CDR3 sequence (DNA): TGTGCCAGCAGTTTAGGGACGGGTTCTAACTATGGCTACACCTTC. It codes for CASSLGTGSNYGYTF.